The rows below give T cell receptor beta chains drawn from one sample of a study of radiotherapy plus CTLA-4 blockade in lung cancer. Assay: immunoSEQ multiplex PCR; the TCRdb copy retains only in-frame clones and omits some. The data show about 56,000 clones, around 85% seen once. The specimen was peripheral blood, collected from a patient treated with radiotherapy plus ipilimumab. The source of these receptors is a human donor with non-small cell lung cancer who had a complete response to radiotherapy plus ipilimumab. CDR3s include the opening cysteine and the closing phenylalanine or tryptophan. The D gene is left open where the match is weak. For some rows the clone size is stated as once, few or many, or as a class when expanded; others skip it.

clone_size: few; j_call: TRBJ2-1; d_call: TRBD2; v_call: TRBV7-9; cdr3_nt: TGTGCCAGCAGGCCCGGGACTAGCGGGAATCTCGGCCCTCAGTTCTTC; cdr3_aa: CASRPGTSGNLGPQFF
clone_size: NA; j_call: TRBJ2-6; d_call: NA; v_call: TRBV19; cdr3_nt: TGTGCCAGTAGTATCCGTATCTCTGGGGCCAACGTCCTGACTTTC; cdr3_aa: CASSIRISGANVLTF
clone_size: NA; j_call: TRBJ1-2; d_call: TRBD1; v_call: TRBV25-1; cdr3_nt: TGTGCCAGCAGTGGACAGGGAGGAGGCTACACCTTC; cdr3_aa: CASSGQGGGYTF
clone_size: NA; j_call: TRBJ2-5; d_call: NA; v_call: TRBV4-1; cdr3_nt: TGCGCCAGCAGCCTACTAACCGGGTACCTTGATAGGCAAGAGACCCAGTACTTC; cdr3_aa: CASSLLTGYLDRQETQYF
clone_size: NA; j_call: TRBJ2-3; d_call: TRBD2; v_call: TRBV7-9; cdr3_nt: TGTGCCAGCAGCGGGGGACTAGCGGTCACAGATACGCAGTATTTT; cdr3_aa: CASSGGLAVTDTQYF
clone_size: NA; j_call: TRBJ2-5; d_call: TRBD2; v_call: TRBV30; cdr3_nt: TGTGCCTGGAGCGCCGGGACTAGCGGGAGATCGGAGACCCAGTACTTC; cdr3_aa: CAWSAGTSGRSETQYF
clone_size: NA; j_call: TRBJ1-2; d_call: TRBD1; v_call: TRBV5-1; cdr3_nt: TGCGCCAGCAGCTCGACAGGGAACTATGGCTACACCTTC; cdr3_aa: CASSSTGNYGYTF
clone_size: NA; j_call: TRBJ1-1; d_call: NA; v_call: TRBV13; cdr3_nt: TGTGCCAGCAGCTTAGTGTTGGGGGCAATGAACACTGAAGCTTTCTTT; cdr3_aa: CASSLVLGAMNTEAFF
clone_size: NA; j_call: TRBJ1-5; d_call: NA; v_call: TRBV19; cdr3_nt: TGTGCCAGTAGTGTCTTAGCTGAGGGCAGTTCCCAGCATTTT; cdr3_aa: CASSVLAEGSSQHF
clone_size: NA; j_call: TRBJ1-1; d_call: NA; v_call: TRBV6-5; cdr3_nt: TGTGCCAGCAGTTACGGAGGGAGCTTGAACACTGAAGCTTTCTTT; cdr3_aa: CASSYGGSLNTEAFF
clone_size: once; j_call: TRBJ1-2; d_call: NA; v_call: TRBV9; cdr3_nt: TGTGCCAGCAGCGTGGCAGATACTAACTATGGCTACACCTTC; cdr3_aa: CASSVADTNYGYTF
clone_size: NA; j_call: TRBJ2-7; d_call: TRBD2; v_call: TRBV6-6; cdr3_nt: TGTGCCAGCAGTCCGGGACTAGTGGTCTACGAGCAGTACTTC; cdr3_aa: CASSPGLVVYEQYF
clone_size: NA; j_call: TRBJ1-3; d_call: TRBD1; v_call: TRBV9; cdr3_nt: TGTGCCAGCACCAGAGACAGGGGGTCGAGCACCATATATTTT; cdr3_aa: CASTRDRGSSTIYF
clone_size: once; j_call: TRBJ2-3; d_call: TRBD2; v_call: TRBV7-2; cdr3_nt: TGTGCCAGCAGCTTAGTGGGGGGGGATACGCAGTATTTT; cdr3_aa: CASSLVGGDTQYF
clone_size: once; j_call: TRBJ2-3; d_call: TRBD2; v_call: TRBV12-5; cdr3_nt: TGTGCTAGTGGTTCCGTACCGGGGCGGGAGGGTACAAATACGCAGTATTTT; cdr3_aa: CASGSVPGREGTNTQYF
clone_size: NA; j_call: TRBJ1-2; d_call: TRBD1; v_call: TRBV29-1; cdr3_nt: TGCAGCGTTGGTACACAGGGGAACTATGGCTACACCTTC; cdr3_aa: CSVGTQGNYGYTF
clone_size: NA; j_call: TRBJ1-2; d_call: NA; v_call: TRBV5-5; cdr3_nt: TGTGCCAGCAGCTTGGGACTGAACGATGGCTACACCTTC; cdr3_aa: CASSLGLNDGYTF
clone_size: NA; j_call: TRBJ2-7; d_call: NA; v_call: TRBV5-1; cdr3_nt: TGCGCCAGCAGCCAAGGACACACAGGGACCTCCTACGAGCAGTACTTC; cdr3_aa: CASSQGHTGTSYEQYF
clone_size: NA; j_call: TRBJ2-1; d_call: TRBD2; v_call: TRBV5-6; cdr3_nt: TGTGCCAGCAGCTGGGGGGACTACCCGAGCTCCTACAATGAGCAGTTCTTC; cdr3_aa: CASSWGDYPSSYNEQFF
clone_size: NA; j_call: TRBJ2-2; d_call: TRBD2; v_call: TRBV25-1; cdr3_nt: TGTGCCAGCAGCCTGGGGAGGGATCGGCTTCTCACCGGGGAGCTGTTTTTT; cdr3_aa: CASSLGRDRLLTGELFF
clone_size: NA; j_call: TRBJ2-1; d_call: NA; v_call: TRBV5-1; cdr3_nt: TGCGCCAGCAGCTCCTTGGGACAACGTCGGCAGTTCTTC; cdr3_aa: CASSSLGQRRQFF
clone_size: NA; j_call: TRBJ2-2; d_call: TRBD1; v_call: TRBV6-5; cdr3_nt: TGTGCCAGCAGTTACTCTGGACAGGGAAACACCGGGGAGCTGTTTTTT; cdr3_aa: CASSYSGQGNTGELFF